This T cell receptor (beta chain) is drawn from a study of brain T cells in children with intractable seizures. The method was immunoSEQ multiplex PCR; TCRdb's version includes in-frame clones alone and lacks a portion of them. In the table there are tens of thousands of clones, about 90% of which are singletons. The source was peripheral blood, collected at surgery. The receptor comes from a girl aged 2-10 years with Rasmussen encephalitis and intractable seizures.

This CDR3 reads CASSLGNTIYF. In nucleotides, the CDR3 is TGTGCCAGCAGCTTAGGGAACACCATATATTTT. The rearrangement links TRBV7-6 to TRBJ1-3; D is unclear. Germline lookup yields CDR1 SGHVS and CDR2 FNYEAQ. The CDR3 loop spans 11 amino acids. The V and J ends lost 1 base and 7 bases respectively, with 2 bases between them.